These T cell receptor beta chains were read from a single sample in a study of T cell repertoires in cytomegalovirus infection. TCRdb reanalysed the reads using MiXCR and keeps one entry per CDR3 protein. This table has approximately 990,000 distinct CDR3 sequences, around 30% appearing once. These receptors have no known antigen. Sequencing used cultured CD8+ T cells from PBMCs, obtained from culture after CMV antigen stimulation. Every receptor here comes from a human donor in good health (CMV status not recorded). Some clones in this sample may be carry-over from other donors' samples. The CDR3 runs from the conserved cysteine through the conserved F or W. The order of the fields is V gene, D gene, J gene, clone size, CDR3 length, CDR3 protein, CDR3 DNA. A D gene is named only where the DNA matches it firmly. Size tells how often a clone was seen (once, few, many) or the class of an expanded clone, and some rows leave it out.

TRBV12-3/TRBV12-4	.	TRBJ2-5	many	13	CASSLFVGETQYF	TGTGCCAGCAGTTTATTCGTCGGGGAGACCCAGTACTTC
TRBV5-1	.	TRBJ1-2	.	13	CASSPGEDYGYTF	TGCGCCAGCAGCCCGGGGGAGGACTATGGCTACACCTTC
TRBV6-5	TRBD1	TRBJ2-7	once	15	CASSYKRTGGYEQYF	TGTGCCAGCAGTTACAAGCGGACAGGGGGCTACGAGCAGTACTTC
TRBV7-6	.	TRBJ1-1	many	16	CASSPTGIPGYTEAFF	TGTGCCAGCAGCCCTACAGGGATCCCCGGGTACACTGAAGCTTTCTTT
TRBV6-1	.	TRBJ1-5	.	18	CASSEVPFTDWGNQPQHF	TGTGCCAGCAGTGAAGTTCCGTTCACGGACTGGGGCAATCAGCCCCAGCATTTT
TRBV29-1	TRBD1	TRBJ1-1	.	11	CSASTGSEAFF	TGCAGCGCATCGACAGGGTCGGAAGCTTTCTTT
TRBV4-2	.	TRBJ1-5	few	16	CASSQEATGGNQPQHF	TGTGCCAGCAGCCAAGAGGCGACGGGGGGCAATCAGCCCCAGCATTTT
TRBV6-2/TRBV6-3	TRBD2	TRBJ2-1	few	17	CASSYSWERGGRYEQFF	TGTGCCAGCAGTTACTCGTGGGAGCGGGGGGGTAGATATGAGCAGTTCTTC
TRBV27	.	TRBJ2-3	few	14	CASTRPGLTDTQYF	TGTGCCAGCACCAGACCGGGGCTTACAGATACGCAGTATTTT
TRBV5-4	.	TRBJ2-2	few	17	CASSLRRSAKNTGELFF	TGTGCCAGCAGCTTACGCCGGAGCGCCAAGAACACCGGGGAGCTGTTTTTT
TRBV7-8	.	TRBJ1-4	many	15	CASSFEGRRNEKLFF	TGTGCCAGCAGTTTCGAGGGACGGAGGAATGAAAAACTGTTTTTT
TRBV5-6	.	TRBJ2-5	.	12	CASTDHRETQYF	TGTGCCAGCACCGACCACAGAGAGACCCAGTACTTC
TRBV5-1	TRBD2	TRBJ2-7	few	15	CASRSSPGLEYEQYF	TGCGCCAGCAGAAGTTCTCCGGGACTAGAGTACGAGCAGTACTTC